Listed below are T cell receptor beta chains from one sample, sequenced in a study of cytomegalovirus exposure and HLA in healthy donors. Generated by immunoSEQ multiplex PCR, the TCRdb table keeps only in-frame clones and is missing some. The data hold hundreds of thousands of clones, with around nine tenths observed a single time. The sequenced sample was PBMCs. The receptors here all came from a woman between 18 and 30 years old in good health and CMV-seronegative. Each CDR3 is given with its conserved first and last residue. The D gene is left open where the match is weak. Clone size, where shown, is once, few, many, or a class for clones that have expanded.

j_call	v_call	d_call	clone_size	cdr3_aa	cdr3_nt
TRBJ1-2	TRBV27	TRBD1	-	CASSHRGSDGYTF	TGTGCCAGCAGTCACAGGGGGTCCGATGGCTACACCTTC
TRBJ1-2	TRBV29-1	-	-	CSVAPQIGNYGYTF	TGCAGCGTTGCCCCACAGATTGGGAACTATGGCTACACCTTC
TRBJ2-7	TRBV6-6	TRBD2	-	CASSYSTSGAPYEQYF	TGTGCCAGCAGTTACTCGACTAGCGGAGCCCCCTACGAGCAGTACTTC
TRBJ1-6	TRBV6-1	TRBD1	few	CASSDAQTGTGSPLHF	TGTGCCAGCAGTGACGCTCAGACAGGGACAGGTTCACCCCTCCACTTT
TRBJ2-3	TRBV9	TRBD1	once	CASSVATRTGLSTDTQYF	TGTGCCAGCAGCGTAGCTACTAGGACAGGCCTTAGCACAGATACGCAGTATTTT
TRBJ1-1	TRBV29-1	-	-	CSVYTSEAFF	TGCAGCGTTTACACGTCTGAAGCTTTCTTT
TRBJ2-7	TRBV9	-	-	CASSVGPTGYEQYF	TGTGCCAGCAGCGTAGGTCCGACTGGTTACGAGCAGTACTTC
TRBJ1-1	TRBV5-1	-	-	CASSLEQGITEAFF	TGCGCCAGCAGCTTGGAGCAGGGGATCACTGAAGCTTTCTTT
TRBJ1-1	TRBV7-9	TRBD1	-	CASSPGDSLRRAFF	TGTGCCAGCAGCCCGGGGGACAGTCTCCGACGGGCTTTCTTT
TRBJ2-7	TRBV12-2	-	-	CASRPGLAGGLYEQYF	TGTGCAAGTCGCCCAGGACTAGCGGGGGGCCTATACGAGCAGTACTTC
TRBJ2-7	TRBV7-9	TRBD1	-	CASSSAGTGLLEQYF	TGTGCCAGCAGCTCGGCCGGGACAGGGTTGTTGGAGCAGTACTTC
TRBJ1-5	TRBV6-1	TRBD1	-	CASSARDRVVQPQHF	TGTGCCAGCAGTGCACGGGACAGGGTGGTTCAGCCCCAGCATTTT
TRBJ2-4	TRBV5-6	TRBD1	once	CASSSDRGHIQYF	TGTGCCAGCAGTTCCGACAGGGGTCACATTCAGTACTTC
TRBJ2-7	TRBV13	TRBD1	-	CATWTGDEQYF	TGTGCCACCTGGACAGGGGACGAGCAGTACTTC
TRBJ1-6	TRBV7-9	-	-	CASPYGRLSSPLHF	TGTGCCAGCCCCTACGGCAGGTTGAGTTCACCCCTCCACTTT
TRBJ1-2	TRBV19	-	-	CASLRPGYGYTF	TGTGCCAGTCTAAGACCGGGATATGGCTACACCTTC
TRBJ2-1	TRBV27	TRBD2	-	CASRQLAGAYNEQFF	TGTGCCAGCAGGCAACTAGCGGGGGCTTACAATGAGCAGTTCTTC
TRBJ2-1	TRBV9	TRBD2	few	CASSVAWGGNNEQFF	TGTGCCAGCAGCGTAGCGTGGGGGGGGAACAATGAGCAGTTCTTC
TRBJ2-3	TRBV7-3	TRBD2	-	CASSLLGGGAGDTQYF	TGTGCCAGCAGCTTATTAGGCGGGGGGGCAGGAGATACGCAGTATTTT
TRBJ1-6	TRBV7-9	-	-	CASSLSSPPLHF	TGTGCCAGCAGCTTATCCAGTCCGCCCCTCCACTTT
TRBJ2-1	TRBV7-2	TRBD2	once	CASRPISGGYNEQFF	TGTGCCAGCAGACCTATTAGCGGGGGGTACAATGAGCAGTTCTTC
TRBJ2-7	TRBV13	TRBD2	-	CASSLPGTSGGSSYEQYF	TGTGCCAGCAGCCTCCCGGGGACTAGCGGGGGGAGCTCCTACGAGCAGTACTTC
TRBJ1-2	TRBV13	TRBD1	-	CASSSDVRGKPDYGYTF	TGTGCCAGCAGCTCCGACGTCAGGGGGAAACCTGACTATGGCTACACCTTC
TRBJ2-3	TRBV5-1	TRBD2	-	CASSPSSGGFTDTQYF	TGCGCCAGCAGCCCCTCTAGCGGGGGGTTCACAGATACGCAGTATTTT
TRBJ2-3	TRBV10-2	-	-	CASSEANTDTQYF	TGCGCCAGCAGTGAAGCCAACACAGATACGCAGTATTTT
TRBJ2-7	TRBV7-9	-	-	CASSPSSYEQYF	TGTGCCAGCAGCCCTAGCTCCTACGAGCAGTACTTC
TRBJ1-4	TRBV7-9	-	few	CASSLPGVGIEKLFF	TGTGCCAGCAGCTTACCAGGTGTCGGGATCGAAAAACTGTTTTTT
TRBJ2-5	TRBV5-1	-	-	CASSLEGSGQETQYF	TGCGCCAGCAGCTTGGAGGGTAGCGGCCAAGAGACCCAGTACTTC
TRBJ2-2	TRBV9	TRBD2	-	CASSPGGGGTNTGELFF	TGTGCCAGCAGCCCGGGGGGCGGGGGGACGAACACCGGGGAGCTGTTTTTT
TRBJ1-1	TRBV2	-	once	CASMRNAVLNTEAFF	TGTGCCAGCATGAGGAATGCGGTTCTGAACACTGAAGCTTTCTTT
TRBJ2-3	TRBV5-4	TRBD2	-	CASSLVAGGLRGTDTQYF	TGTGCCAGCAGCTTGGTGGCGGGGGGACTTCGGGGCACAGATACGCAGTATTTT
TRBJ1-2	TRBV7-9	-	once	CASSLLSRGFLDYGYTF	TGTGCCAGCAGCTTGTTATCAAGGGGGTTTCTGGACTATGGCTACACCTTC
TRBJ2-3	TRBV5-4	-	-	CASSSRTASTDTQYF	TGTGCCAGCAGCTCCCGGACAGCTAGCACAGATACGCAGTATTTT
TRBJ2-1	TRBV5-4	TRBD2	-	CASSTPGLAGGREQFF	TGTGCCAGCAGCACTCCGGGACTAGCGGGGGGGCGTGAGCAGTTCTTC
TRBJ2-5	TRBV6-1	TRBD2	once	CASPFYGGASETQYF	TGTGCCAGCCCGTTTTACGGGGGGGCCTCAGAGACCCAGTACTTC
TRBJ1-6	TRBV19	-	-	CASSIRDISSPLHF	TGTGCCAGTAGTATAAGGGACATAAGTTCACCCCTCCACTTT
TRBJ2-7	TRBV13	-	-	CASSSPGQRFIGLGEQYF	TGTGCCAGCAGCTCTCCGGGACAACGATTTATTGGGTTGGGCGAGCAGTACTTC
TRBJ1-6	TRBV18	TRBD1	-	CASSLSGQGDSPLHF	TGTGCCAGCTCACTGTCGGGACAGGGAGATTCACCCCTCCACTTT
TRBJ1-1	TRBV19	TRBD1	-	CASSIDRGTEAFF	TGTGCCAGTAGTATCGACAGGGGGACTGAAGCTTTCTTT
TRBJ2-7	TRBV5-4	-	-	CASSLGGTQAYEQYF	TGTGCCAGCAGCTTGGGCGGGACTCAAGCCTACGAGCAGTACTTC
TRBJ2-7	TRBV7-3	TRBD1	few	CASSTLDREKQYF	TGTGCCAGCAGCACCTTGGACAGGGAGAAGCAGTACTTC
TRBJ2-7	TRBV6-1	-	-	CASSEGPVSSYEQYF	TGTGCCAGCAGTGAAGGGCCCGTCAGCTCCTACGAGCAGTACTTC
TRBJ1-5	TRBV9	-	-	CASSVADRNQPQHF	TGTGCCAGCAGCGTCGCAGATCGAAATCAGCCCCAGCATTTT
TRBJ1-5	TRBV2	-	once	CASSAQGILRQPQHF	TGTGCCAGCAGTGCCCAGGGGATCCTTCGCCAGCCCCAGCATTTT
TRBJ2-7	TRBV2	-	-	CASRVGATYEQYF	TGTGCCAGCAGGGTGGGGGCTACGTACGAGCAGTACTTC
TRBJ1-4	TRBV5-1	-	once	CASSVTLTGEKLFF	TGCGCCAGCAGCGTGACCCTTACAGGTGAAAAACTGTTTTTT
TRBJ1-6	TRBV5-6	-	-	CASSLRGIDSPLHF	TGTGCCAGCAGCTTGAGAGGTATAGATTCACCCCTCCACTTT
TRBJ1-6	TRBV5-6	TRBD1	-	CASRSGTGNSPLHF	TGTGCCAGCAGGTCCGGGACAGGGAATTCACCCCTCCACTTT